This T cell receptor (beta chain) was identified during a study of CD8+CD57+ T cells in acquired aplastic anemia. Study in general: 3.2 ug was the average amount of DNA from sorted CD4+ and CD8+ cells.

Findings of the study overall: Sharing between patients and controls was observed for roughly 29 CD8+ CDR3 sequences. Any difference that existed in CD8+ Simpson's diversity between patients and controls was not significant.

This clonotype was seen ten or more times. The antigen is undetermined. An expansion of CD8+CD57+ cells by flow cytometry had been shown in patients chosen for sequencing. Each patient had severe acquired aplastic anemia. Genomic DNA, the template, was used for profiling of the TCR beta VDJ and CDR3. TCRdb passed the reads through MiXCR, listing each CDR3 protein once. The table records 150,000 or so distinct CDR3 sequences, about 54% of them present only once. The CDR3 has 16 residues. Trimming left V 2 bases short and J 0 bases short, with 12 bases between. Germline V gives CDR1 MNHEY, CDR2 SVGEGT. The origin of this receptor is a human donor with aplastic anemia. V usage is TRBV6-2 or TRBV6-3 and J usage is TRBJ2-3; D might be TRBD1 (6 bases). The sample comprised sorted CD4+, CD8+, or CD8+CD57+ T cells (not recorded which) from PBMCs. In DNA, the CDR3 is TGTGCCAGCAGTTACCGGACAGAGACTAGCACAGATACGCAGTATTTT. The encoded protein is CASSYRTETSTDTQYF.